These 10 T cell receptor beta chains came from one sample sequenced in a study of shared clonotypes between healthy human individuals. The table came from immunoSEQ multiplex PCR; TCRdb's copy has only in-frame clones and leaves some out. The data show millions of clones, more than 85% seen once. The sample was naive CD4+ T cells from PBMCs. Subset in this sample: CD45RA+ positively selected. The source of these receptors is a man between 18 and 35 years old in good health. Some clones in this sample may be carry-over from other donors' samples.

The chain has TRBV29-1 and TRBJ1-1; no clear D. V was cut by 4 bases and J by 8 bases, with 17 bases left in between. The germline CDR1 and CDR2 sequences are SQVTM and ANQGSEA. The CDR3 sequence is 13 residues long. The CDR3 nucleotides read TGCAGCGTTGGGGAAGGAATCGGTTCCGAAGCTTTCTTT. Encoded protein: CSVGEGIGSEAFF.

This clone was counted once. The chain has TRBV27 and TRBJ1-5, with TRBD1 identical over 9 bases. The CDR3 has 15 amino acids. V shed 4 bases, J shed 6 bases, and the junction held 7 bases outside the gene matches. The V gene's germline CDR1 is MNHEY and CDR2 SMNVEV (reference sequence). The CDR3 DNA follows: TGTGCCAGCAGTTCGTACAGGGGGCGCGGTCAGCCCCAGCATTTT. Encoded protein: CASSSYRGRGQPQHF.

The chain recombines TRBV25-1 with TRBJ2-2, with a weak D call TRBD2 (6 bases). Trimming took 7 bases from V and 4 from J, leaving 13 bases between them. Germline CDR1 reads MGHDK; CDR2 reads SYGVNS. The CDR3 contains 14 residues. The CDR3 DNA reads TGTGCCAGCACTCTGGGAGGAGGCACCGGGGAGCTGTTTTTT. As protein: CASTLGGGTGELFF.

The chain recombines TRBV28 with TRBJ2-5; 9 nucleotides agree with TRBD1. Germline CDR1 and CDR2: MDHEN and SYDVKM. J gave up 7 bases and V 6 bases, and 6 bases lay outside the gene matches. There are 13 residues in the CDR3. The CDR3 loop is CASSSTGGGTQYF. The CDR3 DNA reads TGTGCCAGCAGCTCAACAGGGGGCGGGACCCAGTACTTC.

The CDR3, as DNA: TGTGCCAGCAGCCCGGGCCGGCGGGGTGGGGCAGATACGCAGTATTTT. This encodes CASSPGRRGGADTQYF. The chain employs TRBV11-3 and TRBJ2-3; possibly TRBD2 for D (6 bases). V lost 5 bases to trimming and J lost 4 bases, with 19 bases between them. The germline V gene encodes CDR1 SGHNT and CDR2 YENEEA. The CDR3 is 16 residues long.

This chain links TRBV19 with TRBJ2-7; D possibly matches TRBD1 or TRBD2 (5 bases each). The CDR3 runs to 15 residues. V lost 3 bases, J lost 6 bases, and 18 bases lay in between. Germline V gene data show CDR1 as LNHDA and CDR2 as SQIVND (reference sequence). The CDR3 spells CASSIGYGAPGEQYF. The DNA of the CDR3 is TGTGCCAGTAGTATCGGGTACGGGGCCCCAGGCGAGCAGTACTTC.

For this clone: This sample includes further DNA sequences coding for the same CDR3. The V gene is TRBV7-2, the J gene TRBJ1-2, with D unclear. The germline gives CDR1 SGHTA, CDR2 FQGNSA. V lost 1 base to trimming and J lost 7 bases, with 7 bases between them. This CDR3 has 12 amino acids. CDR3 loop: CASSLVLFGYTF. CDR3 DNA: TGTGCCAGCAGCTTAGTTTTGTTTGGCTACACCTTC.

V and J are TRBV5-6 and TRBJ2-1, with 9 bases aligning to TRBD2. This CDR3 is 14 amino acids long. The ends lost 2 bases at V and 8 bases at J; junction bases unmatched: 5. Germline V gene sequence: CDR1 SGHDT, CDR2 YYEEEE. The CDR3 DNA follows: TGTGCCAGCAGCTTTGGCGGGAGGGACTATGAGCAGTTCTTC. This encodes CASSFGGRDYEQFF.

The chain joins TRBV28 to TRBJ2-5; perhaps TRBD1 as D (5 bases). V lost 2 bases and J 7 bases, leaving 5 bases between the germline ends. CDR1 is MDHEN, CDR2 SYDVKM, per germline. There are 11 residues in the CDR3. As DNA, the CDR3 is TGTGCCAGCAGTTTAAGGGGGACCCAGTACTTC. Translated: CASSLRGTQYF.

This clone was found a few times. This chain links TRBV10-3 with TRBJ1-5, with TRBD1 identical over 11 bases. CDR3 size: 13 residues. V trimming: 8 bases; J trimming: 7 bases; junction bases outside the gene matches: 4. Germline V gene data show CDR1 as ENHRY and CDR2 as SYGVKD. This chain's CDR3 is CAIGGQGDQPQHF. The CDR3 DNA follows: TGTGCCATCGGGGGACAGGGGGACCAGCCCCAGCATTTT.